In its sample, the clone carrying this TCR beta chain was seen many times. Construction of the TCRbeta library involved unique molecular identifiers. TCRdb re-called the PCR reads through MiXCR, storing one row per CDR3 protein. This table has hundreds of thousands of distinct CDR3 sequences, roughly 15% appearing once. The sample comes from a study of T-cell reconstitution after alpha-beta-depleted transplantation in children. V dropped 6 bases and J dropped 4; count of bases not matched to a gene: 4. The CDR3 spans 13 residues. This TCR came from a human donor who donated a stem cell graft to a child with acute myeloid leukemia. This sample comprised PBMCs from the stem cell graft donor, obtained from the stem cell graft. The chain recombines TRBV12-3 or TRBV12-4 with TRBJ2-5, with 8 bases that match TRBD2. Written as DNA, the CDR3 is TGTGCCAGCAGACCCCTAGCGGGAGAGACCCAGTACTTC. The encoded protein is CASRPLAGETQYF.